A selection of T cell receptor beta chains follows, all from one sample in a study of human T cells and chemical hapten exposure. TCRdb ran MiXCR on the RACE reads and lists one entry per CDR3 protein. The sample has tens of thousands of distinct CDR3 sequences, roughly 9.8% seen once. The source was whole blood, collected in connection with sensitization to the hapten diphenylcyclopropenone (DPC). The receptors shown here come from a woman between 45 and 65 years old with alopecia areata. Some clones in this sample may be carry-over from other donors' samples. Both conserved end residues are part of each CDR3.

v_call	j_call	cdr3_aa
TRBV12-3/TRBV12-4	TRBJ1-5	CASRDYGSPQHF
TRBV27	TRBJ2-7	CASSPPGGRRYF
TRBV7-8	TRBJ1-1	CASSLYSGTGVFDTEAFF
TRBV20-1	TRBJ2-5	CSAVPLRAVGETQHF
TRBV12-3/TRBV12-4	TRBJ2-4	CASSSVAGGSQNIQYF
TRBV12-3/TRBV12-4	TRBJ2-7	CASSPTGTGDREQYF
TRBV6-5	TRBJ2-1	CASSYSLGQNEQFF
TRBV7-9	TRBJ1-6	CASSPGSGGNNSPLHF
TRBV19	TRBJ2-2	CASTGTRPNTGELFF
TRBV28	TRBJ2-4	CASSLKGPGDIQYF
TRBV28	TRBJ2-7	CASTISGRASREYF
TRBV7-2	TRBJ1-4	CASTGLANEKLFF
TRBV18	TRBJ2-1	CASSPRDLGEQFF
TRBV5-1	TRBJ2-5	CASSLGGGRSQETQYF
TRBV15	TRBJ1-1	CATSRALGTGTPITAFF
TRBV28	TRBJ2-7	CASRTTAPKPYEQYF
TRBV28	TRBJ2-1	CASSLTGSSRDNEQFF
TRBV4-2	TRBJ1-4	CASSQRPAEKLFF
TRBV11-3	TRBJ1-1	CASSFMDTEAFF
TRBV28	TRBJ1-1	CASRRGQGALNTEAFF
TRBV4-1	TRBJ2-1	CASSQVLAGGTLSYNEQFF
TRBV5-6	TRBJ2-7	CASMKSGGSYEQYF
TRBV9	TRBJ1-1	CASSVTGNTEAFF
TRBV20-1	TRBJ1-1	CSARVGTGGRVTEAFF
TRBV12-3/TRBV12-4	TRBJ2-3	CASSLLAGPTDTQYF
TRBV7-2	TRBJ2-1	CASSRGSSSYNEQFF
TRBV28	TRBJ2-7	CASATGPYEQYF
TRBV20-1	TRBJ1-2	CSARTGRPYGYTF
TRBV20-1	TRBJ1-1	CSGSGSGAMNTEAFF
TRBV9	TRBJ1-4	CASSVGPDAGAGKLFF
TRBV7-2	TRBJ1-5	CASSPGEAYQPQHF
TRBV6-6	TRBJ1-6	CASGNRDSYNSPLHF
TRBV20-1	TRBJ1-5	CSAIYGAQPQHF
TRBV11-3	TRBJ1-1	CASSLDLQGRAFF
TRBV18	TRBJ1-3	CASSPSTGIGNTIYF
TRBV5-1	TRBJ1-1	CASSLADTMNTEAFF
TRBV18	TRBJ2-1	CASSPTGLAGAPVSYNEQFF
TRBV6-2/TRBV6-3	TRBJ1-1	CASSPRGQGETEAFF
TRBV27	TRBJ1-4	CASRGGGLEKLFF
TRBV29-1	TRBJ1-1	CSVRSGEAFF
TRBV5-1	TRBJ2-1	CASSHRDYNEQFF
TRBV29-1	TRBJ1-1	CSVGLMMNTEAFF
TRBV2	TRBJ1-6	CASSDQGVENSPLHF
TRBV28	TRBJ1-1	CASRLAMNTEAFF